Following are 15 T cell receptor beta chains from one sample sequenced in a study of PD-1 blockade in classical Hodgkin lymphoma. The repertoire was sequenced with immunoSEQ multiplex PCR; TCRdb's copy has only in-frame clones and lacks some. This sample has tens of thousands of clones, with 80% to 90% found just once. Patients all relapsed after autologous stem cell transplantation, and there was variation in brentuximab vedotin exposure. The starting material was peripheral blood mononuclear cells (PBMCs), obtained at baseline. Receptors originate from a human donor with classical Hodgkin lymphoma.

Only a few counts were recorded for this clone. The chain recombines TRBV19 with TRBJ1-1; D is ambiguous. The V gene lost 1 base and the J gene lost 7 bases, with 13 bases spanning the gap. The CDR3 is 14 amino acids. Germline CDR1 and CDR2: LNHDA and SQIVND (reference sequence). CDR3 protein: CASSIVSVRSEAFF. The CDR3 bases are TGTGCCAGTAGTATAGTCTCTGTGAGGAGTGAAGCTTTCTTT.

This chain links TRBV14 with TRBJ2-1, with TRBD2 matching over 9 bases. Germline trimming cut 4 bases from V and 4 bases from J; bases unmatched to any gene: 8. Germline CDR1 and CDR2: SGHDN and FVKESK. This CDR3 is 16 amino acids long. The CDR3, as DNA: TGTGCCAGCAGCCCTTCTGGACTAGCGCTATACAATGAGCAGTTCTTC. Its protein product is CASSPSGLALYNEQFF.

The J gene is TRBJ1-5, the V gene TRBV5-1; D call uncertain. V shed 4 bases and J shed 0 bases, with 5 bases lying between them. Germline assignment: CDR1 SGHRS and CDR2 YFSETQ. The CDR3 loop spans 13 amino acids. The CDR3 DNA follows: TGCGCCAGCAGCGTGAGTAGCAATCAGCCCCAGCATTTT. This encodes CASSVSSNQPQHF. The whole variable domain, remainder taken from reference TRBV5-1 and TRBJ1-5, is KAGVTQTPRYLIKTRGQQVTLSCSPISGHRSVSWYQQTPGQGLQFLFEYFSETQRNKGNFPGRFSGRQFSNSRSEMNVSTLELGDSALYLCASSVSSNQPQHFGDGTRLSIL.

The CDR3 loop reads CASGTVNSYEQYF. The CDR3, as DNA: TGTGCCAGCGGGACAGTGAACTCCTACGAGCAGTACTTC. The V call is TRBV5-4, the J call TRBJ2-7; 7 bases fit TRBD1. Germline CDR1 and CDR2: SGHNT and YYREEE (reference sequence). The CDR3 totals 13 residues. The junction had 4 bases not matched to a gene; V was cut back by 7 bases and J by 0 bases.

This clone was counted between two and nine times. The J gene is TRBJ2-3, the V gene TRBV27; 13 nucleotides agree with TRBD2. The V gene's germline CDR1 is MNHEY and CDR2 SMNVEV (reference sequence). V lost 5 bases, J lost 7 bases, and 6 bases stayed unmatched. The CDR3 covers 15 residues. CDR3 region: CASSPGTSGVHTQYF. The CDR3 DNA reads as TGTGCCAGCAGTCCCGGGACTAGCGGGGTACATACGCAGTATTTT.

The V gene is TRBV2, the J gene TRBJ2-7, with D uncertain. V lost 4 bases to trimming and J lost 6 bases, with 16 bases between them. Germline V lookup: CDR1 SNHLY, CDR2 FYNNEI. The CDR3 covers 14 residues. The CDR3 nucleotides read TGTGCCAGCAGTGTAGGACCGGCCGTCGGCGAGCAGTACTTC. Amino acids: CASSVGPAVGEQYF.

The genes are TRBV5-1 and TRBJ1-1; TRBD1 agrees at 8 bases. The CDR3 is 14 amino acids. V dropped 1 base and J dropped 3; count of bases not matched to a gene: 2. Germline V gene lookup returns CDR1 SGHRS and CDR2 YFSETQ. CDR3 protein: CASSLPGGYTEAFF. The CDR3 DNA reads TGCGCCAGCAGCTTGCCAGGGGGCTACACTGAAGCTTTCTTT.

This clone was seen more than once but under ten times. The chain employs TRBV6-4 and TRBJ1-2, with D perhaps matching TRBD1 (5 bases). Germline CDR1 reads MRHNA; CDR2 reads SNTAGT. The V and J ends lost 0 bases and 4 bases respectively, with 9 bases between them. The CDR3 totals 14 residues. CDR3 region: CASSDSSGGYGYTF. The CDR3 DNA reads TGTGCCAGCAGTGACTCGTCCGGGGGCTATGGCTACACCTTC.

CDR3 protein: CASSMGLDSLYGYTF. The DNA of the CDR3 is TGTGCCAGTAGTATGGGGCTTGACAGCCTCTATGGCTACACCTTC. The V gene is TRBV19, the J gene TRBJ1-2; possibly TRBD1 for D (5 bases). Germline-derived CDR1 and CDR2 are LNHDA and SQIVND (reference sequence). The CDR3 covers 15 residues. V dropped 3 bases and J dropped 4 bases, with 15 bases sitting between them.

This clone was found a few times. This chain's CDR3 is CASGLQGPDSTDTQYF. The CDR3 nucleotides are TGTGCCAGCGGACTACAGGGGCCAGATAGCACAGATACGCAGTATTTT. The chain couples TRBV6-6 to TRBJ2-3; tentative D call: TRBD1 (7 bases). With 8 bases removed from V and 0 bases from J, the gap between germline ends came to 18 bases. The CDR3 has 16 amino acids. Germline V gene data show CDR1 as MNHNY and CDR2 as SVGAGI (reference sequence).

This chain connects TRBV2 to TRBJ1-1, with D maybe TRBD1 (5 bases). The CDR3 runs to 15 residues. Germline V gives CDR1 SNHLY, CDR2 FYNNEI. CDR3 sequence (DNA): TGTGCTATACCTAGTGGGGCAGGGAAGGGCACTGAAGCTTTCTTT. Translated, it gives CAIPSGAGKGTEAFF.

The CDR3 spells CASSPITDTQYF. CDR3 sequence (DNA): TGTGCCAGCAGCCCCATTACAGATACGCAGTATTTT. This chain connects TRBV11-2 to TRBJ2-3; D is unresolved. The germline V gene encodes CDR1 SGHAT and CDR2 FQNNGV. V dropped 5 bases and J dropped 3 bases, with 6 bases sitting between them. The CDR3 length is 12 residues.

The CDR3 loop is CASNGGDQVFRTEAFF. The DNA for the CDR3 is TGTGCCAGCAATGGGGGGGATCAGGTTTTTCGCACTGAAGCTTTCTTT. This chain links TRBV28 with TRBJ1-1, with D maybe TRBD1 (5 bases). Per the germline V gene, CDR1 is MDHEN and CDR2 is SYDVKM. CDR3 length equals 16 residues. The V end lost 7 bases, the J end lost 4 bases, and 22 bases lay between the germline ends. The variable domain in full, with the rest retrieved from reference TRBV28 and TRBJ1-1, is DVKVTQSSRYLVKRTGEKVFLECVQDMDHENMFWYRQDPGLGLRLIYFSYDVKMKEKGDIPEGYSVSREKKERFSLILESASTNQTSMYLCASNGGDQVFRTEAFFGQGTRLTVV.

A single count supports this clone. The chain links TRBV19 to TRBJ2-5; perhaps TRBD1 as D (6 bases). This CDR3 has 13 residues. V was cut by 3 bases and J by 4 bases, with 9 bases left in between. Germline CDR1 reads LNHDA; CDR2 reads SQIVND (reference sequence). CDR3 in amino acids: CASSIARGETQYF. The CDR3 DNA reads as TGTGCCAGTAGTATCGCCAGGGGAGAGACCCAGTACTTC.

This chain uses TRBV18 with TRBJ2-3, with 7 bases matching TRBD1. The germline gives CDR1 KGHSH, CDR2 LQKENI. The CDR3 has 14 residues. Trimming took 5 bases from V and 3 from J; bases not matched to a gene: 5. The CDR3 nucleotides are TGTGCCAGCTCAGACAGGGCGTGGACAGATACGCAGTATTTT. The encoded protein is CASSDRAWTDTQYF.